This is a list of T cell receptor beta chains from one sample in a study of OX40 agonist ivuxolimab in advanced cancers. The table came from immunoSEQ multiplex PCR; TCRdb's copy has only in-frame clones and leaves some out. Of around 77,000 clones in the sample, 80% to 90% were seen once. This material consisted of CD4+ or CD8+ T cells sorted from blood, taken in a trial of the OX40 agonist ivuxolimab. The origin of the receptors is an adult with an advanced solid tumor such as melanoma, head and neck, liver or kidney cancer. CDR3s include the opening cysteine and the closing phenylalanine or tryptophan. D genes are given only for firm matches. Size is stated for part of the rows, as once, few or many counts, or as a class when the clone is expanded.

clone_size j_call v_call d_call cdr3_aa cdr3_nt
NA TRBJ1-2 TRBV18 TRBD1 CASSPRTGGWDYGYTF TGTGCCAGCTCACCGAGGACAGGGGGCTGGGACTATGGCTACACCTTC
NA TRBJ2-7 TRBV30 NA CALVSVPPYEQYF TGTGCCCTGGTGTCAGTACCCCCCTACGAGCAGTACTTC
NA TRBJ2-2 TRBV19 TRBD1 CASRGTGTTNTGELFF TGTGCCAGTAGGGGGACAGGGACGACGAACACCGGGGAGCTGTTTTTT
NA TRBJ1-2 TRBV7-2 NA CASSLAGHGYTF TGTGCCAGCAGCTTAGCAGGCCATGGCTACACCTTC
NA TRBJ2-7 TRBV29-1 NA CSVGSAYEQYF TGCAGCGTTGGGTCGGCCTACGAGCAGTACTTC
NA TRBJ1-4 TRBV5-1 NA CASSLTEGGEKLFF TGCGCCAGCAGCTTGACAGAAGGCGGTGAAAAACTGTTTTTT
NA TRBJ2-5 TRBV2 NA CASSIRGWETQYF TGTGCCAGCTCTATCAGGGGTTGGGAGACCCAGTACTTC
once TRBJ2-5 TRBV4-2 TRBD2 CASSQALRTSGAGRGETQYF TGTGCCAGCAGCCAAGCCCTTCGGACTAGCGGGGCTGGAAGGGGAGAGACCCAGTACTTC
NA TRBJ1-4 TRBV19 NA CATSRPNEKLFF TGTGCCACGTCGAGGCCTAATGAAAAACTGTTTTTT
NA TRBJ1-1 TRBV7-9 NA CASSLWQGIMNTEAFF TGTGCCAGCAGCTTATGGCAGGGGATTATGAACACTGAAGCTTTCTTT
NA TRBJ2-7 TRBV4-1 TRBD2 CASSQDQASGVYEQYF TGCGCCAGCAGCCAAGATCAGGCTAGCGGGGTCTACGAGCAGTACTTC
NA TRBJ2-3 TRBV5-1 TRBD2 CASRSGTSGYTQYF TGCGCCAGCAGATCCGGGACTAGCGGGTATACGCAGTATTTT
NA TRBJ1-3 TRBV5-1 NA CASSLANSGNTIYF TGCGCCAGCAGCTTGGCAAACTCTGGAAACACCATATATTTT
NA TRBJ2-3 TRBV29-1 NA CSVVGTSTDTQYF TGCAGCGTTGTGGGAACTAGCACAGATACGCAGTATTTT
once TRBJ1-2 TRBV28 NA CATDEQGLGYTF TGTGCCACCGACGAACAGGGACTCGGCTACACCTTC
NA TRBJ2-1 TRBV9 TRBD1 CASSVGPGTDHEQFF TGTGCCAGCAGCGTAGGTCCCGGGACAGACCATGAGCAGTTCTTC
NA TRBJ1-2 TRBV11-2 NA CASSQTNAGVQNYGYTF TGTGCCAGCAGCCAAACTAACGCAGGGGTTCAGAACTATGGCTACACCTTC
NA TRBJ2-5 TRBV15 TRBD2 CATSRGLAGIQETQYF TGTGCCACCAGCAGAGGACTAGCGGGGATCCAAGAGACCCAGTACTTC
NA TRBJ1-1 TRBV14 NA CASSPMASLNVYTEAFF TGTGCCAGCAGCCCAATGGCATCCCTCAATGTATACACTGAAGCTTTCTTT
NA TRBJ2-4 TRBV28 NA CASSDNLAKNIQYF TGTGCCAGTTCAGATAACCTAGCCAAAAACATTCAGTACTTC
NA TRBJ2-2 TRBV30 NA CAWRIFTGELFF TGTGCCTGGAGGATCTTCACCGGGGAGCTGTTTTTT
NA TRBJ1-2 TRBV7-9 TRBD1 CASSLDTGRGDGYTF TGTGCCAGCAGCTTAGATACGGGCAGGGGGGATGGCTACACCTTC
NA TRBJ2-7 TRBV21-1 NA CASSKQRRRTYEQYF TGTGCCAGCAGCAAACAACGCAGACGTACCTACGAGCAGTACTTC
NA TRBJ2-5 TRBV7-8 NA CASSDRLYQETQYF TGTGCCAGCAGCGATCGTTTGTACCAAGAGACCCAGTACTTC
NA TRBJ1-3 TRBV11-2 NA CASSSIEGNTIYF TGTGCCAGCAGTTCCATCGAGGGAAACACCATATATTTT
NA TRBJ1-5 TRBV18 TRBD1 CASSQGQGVNNQPQHF TGTGCCAGCTCACAAGGACAGGGTGTTAACAATCAGCCCCAGCATTTT
NA TRBJ2-3 TRBV6-1 NA CASSRGGRGTDTQYF TGTGCCAGCAGTAGGGGGGGGCGGGGCACAGATACGCAGTATTTT